The source of this T cell receptor (beta chain) is a study of post-analysis software for immune sequencing data. On this clonotype: Its specificity is unknown.

Study-wide results and caveats: People with multiple sclerosis had a significantly lower normalized Chao1 diversity than controls did. Among a few TRBV segments more frequent in patients than controls were TRBV5-6, TRBV5-1 and TRBV20-1.

The CDR3 runs to 14 residues. Germline values: CDR1 MNHNS, CDR2 SASEGT. Trimming cost V 7 bases and J 1 base, with 13 bases left between them. Each TCR beta cDNA library carried unique molecular identifiers. TCRdb fed the PCR reads into MiXCR, producing one record per CDR3 protein. The data hold hundreds of thousands of distinct CDR3 sequences, with approximately 60% observed a single time. The clonotype was recovered from a girl aged 2-15 years with multiple sclerosis. This chain connects TRBV6-1 to TRBJ1-2; D is perhaps TRBD1 (5 bases). The specimen was blood. CDR3 sequence (DNA): TGTGCCAGCAATCCGGCGGGGGATAACTATGGCTACACCTTC. As protein: CASNPAGDNYGYTF.